These 21 T cell receptor beta chains came from one sample sequenced in a study of blood T cell repertoires in COVID-19. The protocol was immunoSEQ multiplex PCR, while the TCRdb copy is restricted to in-frame clones and leaves out a portion. The repertoire holds 210,000 or so clones, under 90% seen once, with around a sixth in the top ten. Input material: peripheral blood. These receptors originate from a woman of 80 years or more with active or convalescent COVID-19.

Here the CDR3 reads CAISDFDEQYF. DNA of the CDR3: TGTGCCATCAGTGACTTCGACGAGCAGTACTTC. J is TRBJ2-7 and V is TRBV10-3; D ambiguous. There are 11 residues in the CDR3. V shed 3 bases and J shed 5 bases, with 5 bases lying between them. Germline CDR1 ENHRY, CDR2 SYGVKD.

This CDR3 reads CASSIGALAGGPSETQYF. CDR3 DNA: TGTGCCAGTAGTATAGGCGCCCTGGCGGGAGGGCCTTCGGAGACCCAGTACTTC. The chain couples TRBV19 to TRBJ2-5, with 9 bases aligning to TRBD2. This CDR3 region has 18 residues. With 1 base clipped from V and 5 bases from J, the junction kept 14 bases outside the gene matches. In germline, CDR1 is LNHDA, CDR2 SQIVND (reference sequence). The whole variable domain, filled in from reference TRBV19 and TRBJ2-5, reads DGGITQSPKYLFRKEGQNVTLSCEQNLNHDAMYWYRQDPGQGLRLIYYSQIVNDFQKGDIAEGYSVSREKKESFPLTVTSAQKNPTAFYLCASSIGALAGGPSETQYFGPGTRLLVL.

V usage is TRBV14 and J usage is TRBJ2-1; 11 positions agree with TRBD2. This CDR3 comprises 17 residues. Germline-derived CDR1 and CDR2 are SGHDN and FVKESK. The V segment lost 6 bases and the J segment 6 bases; nucleotides outside the gene matches: 13. CDR3 region: CASSSSSLAGVTNEQFF. The CDR3 coding sequence is TGTGCCAGCAGTTCAAGTTCACTAGCGGGAGTTACCAATGAGCAGTTCTTC. The whole variable domain, filled in from reference TRBV14 and TRBJ2-1, reads EAGVTQFPSHSVIEKGQTVTLRCDPISGHDNLYWYRRVMGKEIKFLLHFVKESKQDESGMPNNRFLAERTGGTYSTLKVQPAELEDSGVYFCASSSSSLAGVTNEQFFGPGTRLTVL.

The CDR3 loop is CAWRTSGRPGNIQYF. DNA for the CDR3: TGTGCCTGGAGAACGAGCGGGAGGCCGGGGAACATTCAGTACTTC. The chain is built from TRBV30 and TRBJ2-4, with 9 positions matching TRBD2. From germline, CDR1 is GTSNPN and CDR2 SVGIG (reference sequence). CDR3 length: 15 residues. Losses at the gene ends were 3 bases for V and 7 bases for J; bases not matched to a gene: 10.

This clone was observed a few times. This chain uses TRBV7-2 with TRBJ1-5; D remains ambiguous. V was shortened by 5 bases and J by 5 bases, with 13 bases between the two germline ends. The V gene's germline CDR1 is SGHTA and CDR2 FQGNSA. The CDR3 totals 14 residues. CDR3 amino acids: CASSAGGSDQPQHF. CDR3 nucleotide sequence: TGTGCCAGCAGCGCTGGCGGGTCGGATCAGCCCCAGCATTTT.

This clone appeared a single time. The CDR3 DNA reads TGTGCCAGTAGTATATCCAGCGGGAGGACAGATACGCAGTATTTT. It translates to CASSISSGRTDTQYF. The chain is built from TRBV19 and TRBJ2-3, with 9 bases lining up with TRBD2. This CDR3 has 15 amino acids. Germline CDR1 is LNHDA and CDR2 is SQIVND (reference sequence). Losses at the gene ends were 2 bases for V and 3 bases for J; bases not matched to a gene: 3.

CDR3 region: CASSEGYGRNNSPLHF. CDR3 sequence (DNA): TGTGCCAGCAGTGAGGGGTACGGGAGGAATAATTCACCCCTCCACTTT. The chain employs TRBV6-1 and TRBJ1-6; D unresolved. The V end lost 3 bases, the J end lost 5 bases, and 14 bases lay between the germline ends. The CDR3 is 16 residues long. Per the germline V gene, CDR1 is MNHNS and CDR2 is SASEGT.

This clone was counted between two and nine times. V and J are TRBV10-3 and TRBJ2-7, with a possible D match to TRBD1 (7 bases). This CDR3 is 14 amino acids long. CDR1 and CDR2 (germline): ENHRY, SYGVKD. V was trimmed by 5 bases and J by 3 bases, leaving 14 bases between them. CDR3 in DNA: TGTGCCATCAGTCCGAGACAGGGACTCTACGAGCAGTACTTC. It is translated as CAISPRQGLYEQYF.

J is TRBJ2-1 and V is TRBV7-2, with D perhaps matching TRBD2 (6 bases). This CDR3 is built from 15 residues. Germline-derived CDR1 and CDR2 are SGHTA and FQGNSA. Trimming removed 6 bases at V and 0 bases at J, with 12 bases between. CDR3 in DNA: TGTGCCAGCAGTCAAAACGGGGGCTCCTACAATGAGCAGTTCTTC. Protein product: CASSQNGGSYNEQFF.

The rearrangement uses TRBV5-6 and TRBJ1-2; possible D gene TRBD1, 5 bases. CDR1 is SGHDT and CDR2 is YYEEEE in the germline V gene. V lost 4 bases to trimming and J lost 8 bases, with 9 bases between them. This CDR3 has 11 residues. The CDR3 sequence is CASSQKGGYTF. CDR3 coding DNA: TGTGCCAGCAGCCAGAAGGGGGGCTACACCTTC. Based on the CDR3 plus reference TRBV5-6 and TRBJ1-2, the full variable domain is DAGVTQSPTHLIKTRGQQVTLRCSPKSGHDTVSWYQQALGQGPQFIFQYYEEEERQRGNFPDRFSGHQFPNYSSELNVNALLLGDSALYLCASSQKGGYTFGSGTRLTVV.

The chain has TRBV6-6 and TRBJ2-1, with D tentatively TRBD2 (6 bases). The CDR3 covers 14 residues. The V end was cut by 0 bases, the J end by 4 bases, with 7 bases between. Per the germline V gene, CDR1 is MNHNY and CDR2 is SVGAGI (reference sequence). CDR3 loop: CASSYSGTYNEQFF. The DNA for the CDR3 is TGTGCCAGCAGTTACTCGGGGACTTACAATGAGCAGTTCTTC.

This clone was seen only a few times. The chain joins TRBV7-9 to TRBJ1-1; TRBD1 is a possible D gene (6 bases). CDR1 is SEHNR and CDR2 is FQNEAQ in the germline V gene (reference sequence). This CDR3 is built from 13 residues. Trimming took off 5 bases at V and 4 bases at J, with 11 bases between the two ends. CDR3 nucleotide sequence: TGTGCCAGCAGCAACAGGGACGGCACTGAAGCTTTCTTT. Its translation: CASSNRDGTEAFF.

This clone was seen a handful of times. The V call is TRBV7-3, the J call TRBJ2-1, with 13 bases aligning to TRBD2. This CDR3 region has 18 residues. Unmatched junction bases numbered 7, after V lost 2 bases and J lost 3 bases. Germline V gene sequence: CDR1 SGHTA, CDR2 FQGTGA. In DNA form, the CDR3 reads TGTGCCAGCAGCTTACGCAGTCGGACTAGCGGGGGCTACAATGAGCAGTTCTTC. Translated: CASSLRSRTSGGYNEQFF.

The chain employs TRBV11-3 and TRBJ2-7, with no clear D. V lost 2 bases to trimming and J lost 5 bases, with 7 bases between them. There are 12 residues in the CDR3. Germline assignment: CDR1 SGHNT and CDR2 YENEEA. CDR3 bases: TGTGCCAGCAGCTTACAGAACCACGAGCAGTACTTC. It is translated as CASSLQNHEQYF.

This clone was recorded once. The chain couples TRBV6-4 to TRBJ1-2; D is ambiguous. The germline CDR1 and CDR2 sequences are MRHNA and SNTAGT. CDR3 size: 13 residues. V was cut by 0 bases and J by 8 bases, with 10 bases left in between. The CDR3 loop reads CASSDSLGRGYTF. The CDR3 nucleotides read TGTGCCAGCAGTGACTCTTTGGGGAGAGGCTACACCTTC.

The rearrangement links TRBV18 to TRBJ2-3; the match to TRBD1 covers 7 bases. CDR1 and CDR2 (germline): KGHSH, LQKENI. This CDR3 spans 16 amino acids. The trim removed 1 base at V and 6 bases at J, leaving 10 bases unmatched. In DNA, the CDR3 is TGTGCCAGCTCACCACAAGACAGGGCCGCTCTCGATACGCAGTATTTT. This translates into CASSPQDRAALDTQYF.

The chain joins TRBV14 to TRBJ2-7; 9 positions match TRBD1. The CDR3 contains 15 residues. Unmatched junction bases numbered 7, after V lost 4 bases and J lost 3 bases. Looked up from germline, CDR1 is SGHDN and CDR2 is FVKESK. In nucleotides, the CDR3 is TGTGCCAGCAGCCGGGACAGGGTCCAAAGCTACGAGCAGTACTTC. Its protein product is CASSRDRVQSYEQYF.

The genes are TRBV9 and TRBJ2-3; possibly TRBD2 for D (6 bases). The CDR3 has 15 residues. Per germline, CDR1 SGDLS and CDR2 YYNGEE. V was clipped by 1 base and J by 3 bases, with 12 bases between them. The CDR3 DNA reads TGTGCCAGCAGCGTAAACGCAGGGAGGACAGATACGCAGTATTTT. Protein sequence: CASSVNAGRTDTQYF.

V usage is TRBV5-1 and J usage is TRBJ2-3; 7 nucleotides align to TRBD2. The CDR3 runs 15 residues. Germline V lookup: CDR1 SGHRS, CDR2 YFSETQ. V dropped 0 bases and J dropped 1; count of bases not matched to a gene: 2. CDR3: CASSLEGRGTDTQYF. As DNA, the CDR3 is TGCGCCAGCAGCTTGGAAGGGAGGGGCACAGATACGCAGTATTTT.

A word on this clone: The sample holds other DNA sequences that translate to the same CDR3. The CDR3 DNA reads as TGTGCCAGCAGCGTTACCGGGAACTCCTACGAGCAGTACTTC. Its protein is CASSVTGNSYEQYF. The V and J genes are TRBV9 and TRBJ2-7; a possible D gene is TRBD2 (5 bases). CDR1 SGDLS and CDR2 YYNGEE come from the germline V gene. CDR3 length: 14 residues. V shed 2 bases and J shed 0 bases, with 9 bases lying between them. Looking up the rest from reference TRBV9 and TRBJ2-7 gives the full variable domain: DSGVTQTPKHLITATGQRVTLRCSPRSGDLSVYWYQQSLDQGLQFLIQYYNGEERAKGNILERFSAQQFPDLHSELNLSSLELGDSALYFCASSVTGNSYEQYFGPGTRLTVT.

The V and J genes are TRBV5-4 and TRBJ2-3; 15 nucleotides match TRBD2. V was pared by 0 bases and J by 3 bases, with 2 bases of the junction left unmatched. This CDR3 is 17 amino acids long. Germline V gene data show CDR1 as SGHNT and CDR2 as YYREEE (reference sequence). CDR3 residues: CASSLEGTSGRTDTQYF. Here the CDR3 DNA reads TGTGCCAGCAGCTTGGAAGGGACTAGCGGGAGGACAGATACGCAGTATTTT.